The 21 T cell receptor beta chains listed next were all sequenced from one sample in a study of T cell repertoires in cytomegalovirus infection. TCRdb reprocessed the reads via MiXCR and lists one record per CDR3 protein. Of about 320,000 distinct CDR3 sequences listed, approximately 9.5% are singletons. What was sequenced was PBMCs. The receptors here all came from a human donor in good health (CMV status not recorded). Some clones in this sample may be carry-over from other donors' samples.

This clonotype has a handful of counts. The CDR3 sequence: CSDRGRKGNEQFF. CDR3 nucleotide sequence: TGCAGCGACCGCGGACGGAAAGGCAATGAGCAGTTCTTC. J is TRBJ2-1 and V is TRBV29-1, with D uncertain. The germline CDR1 and CDR2 sequences are SQVTM and ANQGSEA. The V end was cut by 7 bases, the J end by 6 bases, with 16 bases between. The CDR3 loop spans 13 amino acids.

Only a few counts were recorded for this clonotype. CDR3 bases: TGTGCCAGCAGACAGGACAGACCTAGCACAGATACGCAGTATTTT. Translated, it gives CASRQDRPSTDTQYF. The chain joins TRBV27 to TRBJ2-3; D is perhaps TRBD1 (6 bases). From germline, CDR1 is MNHEY and CDR2 SMNVEV (reference sequence). This CDR3 is built from 15 residues. V was shortened by 6 bases and J by 0 bases, with 13 bases between the two germline ends.

This clonotype has only a few counts. The chain links TRBV6-6 to TRBJ2-7; 7 bases align to TRBD1. Unmatched junction bases numbered 4, after V lost 5 bases and J lost 0 bases. Per the germline V gene, CDR1 is MNHNY and CDR2 is SVGAGI (reference sequence). The length of the CDR3 is 14 residues. CDR3 nucleotides: TGTGCCAGCAGTGACGGGACAGACTCCTACGAGCAGTACTTC. It encodes CASSDGTDSYEQYF.

This clonotype was recorded many times. The genes are TRBV12-3 or TRBV12-4 and TRBJ2-7; the D is unclear. V was shortened by 8 bases and J by 0 bases, with 8 bases between the two germline ends. The CDR3 is 12 amino acids. The CDR3 protein is CASVGNSYEQYF. The CDR3 DNA reads as TGTGCCAGCGTTGGCAACTCCTACGAGCAGTACTTC.

This clonotype was picked up many times. The chain employs TRBV7-2 and TRBJ2-7; maybe TRBD2 (5 bases). V lost 4 bases, J lost 2 bases, and 12 bases lay in between. Per germline, CDR1 SGHTA and CDR2 FQGNSA. CDR3 length: 14 amino acids. CDR3 sequence reads: CASSSLGAPYEQYF. CDR3 coding DNA: TGTGCCAGCAGCTCCTTGGGAGCCCCCTACGAGCAGTACTTC.

The V and J genes are TRBV2 and TRBJ1-2; D may be TRBD1 (6 bases). Trimming left V 8 bases short and J 4 bases short, with 26 bases between. Germline-derived CDR1 and CDR2 are SNHLY and FYNNEI. This CDR3 is built from 17 residues. DNA of the CDR3: TGTGCCAGCGGCTCTCACTCGACAGGAAAAAGGTTCTATGGCTACACCTTC. Translated: CASGSHSTGKRFYGYTF.

This chain uses TRBV11-1 with TRBJ2-7; TRBD2 is a possible D gene (5 bases). This CDR3 has 15 amino acids. V was trimmed by 0 bases and J by 1 base, leaving 10 bases between them. CDR1 SGHAT and CDR2 FQDESV come from the germline V gene (reference sequence). The DNA of the CDR3 is TGTGCCAGCAGCTTAGCGGCGGACTTGTCCTACGAGCAGTACTTC. Protein: CASSLAADLSYEQYF.

The chain employs TRBV20-1 and TRBJ1-1; no definite D call. The V end lost 1 base, the J end lost 4 bases, and 13 bases lay between the germline ends. Looked up from germline, CDR1 is DFQATT and CDR2 is SNEGSKA (reference sequence). The CDR3 sequence is 14 residues long. CDR3: CSARAQSRITEAFF. The CDR3 coding sequence is TGCAGTGCTAGAGCACAGAGTCGCATCACTGAAGCTTTCTTT.

This clonotype came up a few times. The CDR3: CSARASGRQFRELFF. The CDR3, as DNA: TGCAGTGCTCGAGCTAGCGGGAGGCAGTTCCGGGAGCTGTTTTTT. The chain couples TRBV20-1 to TRBJ2-2; 11 bases align to TRBD2. The CDR3 sequence is 15 residues long. Germline V lookup: CDR1 DFQATT, CDR2 SNEGSKA (reference sequence). With V trimmed by 5 bases and J by 9 bases, 11 bases remained unmatched.

V and J are TRBV3-1 and TRBJ1-1; D is undetermined. The V and J ends lost 5 bases and 4 bases respectively, with 8 bases between them. There are 12 residues in the CDR3. The germline V gene has CDR1 LGHDT and CDR2 YNNKEL (reference sequence). The CDR3 DNA sequence: TGTGCCAGCAGCGGGGAGTCCACTGAAGCTTTCTTT. This codes for CASSGESTEAFF.

This clonotype was seen only a few times. The gene calls are TRBV7-3 and TRBJ2-1, with D tentatively TRBD1 (6 bases). This CDR3 has 14 amino acids. V was pared by 2 bases and J by 7 bases, with 12 bases between. The germline CDR1 and CDR2 sequences are SGHTA and FQGTGA. CDR3 DNA sequence: TGTGCCAGCAGCTTAGCACAGGGATGGAATGAGCAGTTCTTC. This encodes CASSLAQGWNEQFF.

This clonotype was observed many times. This chain connects TRBV7-2 to TRBJ2-1; TRBD2 aligns across 11 bases. The germline gives CDR1 SGHTA, CDR2 FQGNSA. CDR3 length: 16 amino acids. J lost 10 bases, V lost 5 bases, and 13 bases had no gene match. CDR3 residues: CASSGIRLAGGGEQFF. The CDR3 coding sequence is TGTGCCAGCAGCGGCATTCGGCTAGCGGGGGGTGGGGAGCAGTTCTTC.

This clonotype was picked up many times. The V call is TRBV6-5, the J call TRBJ2-1, with 11 positions matching TRBD2. This CDR3 spans 18 amino acids. V was clipped by 0 bases and J by 6 bases; unmatched bases: 10. CDR1 is MNHEY, CDR2 SVGAGI, per germline. The CDR3 DNA sequence: TGTGCCAGCAGTTACTCGAGGTCTAGCGGGAGGCGGAGCAATGAGCAGTTCTTC. Translation gives CASSYSRSSGRRSNEQFF.

This clonotype was counted ten times or more. The chain carries TRBV7-2 and TRBJ2-5, with 12 positions matching TRBD2. Germline V CDR1 and CDR2: SGHTA, FQGNSA. The length of the CDR3 is 14 residues. V was clipped by 2 bases and J by 5 bases; unmatched bases: 0. Here the CDR3 DNA reads TGTGCCAGCAGCTTACTAGCGGGGGGGGAGACCCAGTACTTC. Protein sequence: CASSLLAGGETQYF.

This clonotype was seen only a few times. This rearrangement joins TRBV6-5 to TRBJ1-1; maybe TRBD1 (6 bases). Germline V gene sequence: CDR1 MNHEY, CDR2 SVGAGI. The CDR3 is made up of 15 amino acids. V gave up 2 bases and J gave up 4 bases, with 14 bases separating them. CDR3 loop: CASSYRGIQGTEAFF. In DNA, the CDR3 is TGTGCCAGCAGTTACAGGGGGATCCAGGGCACTGAAGCTTTCTTT.

This clonotype was observed at least ten times. The rearrangement joins TRBV7-9 to TRBJ2-5, with D hard to call. The CDR3 consists of 12 residues. The germline V gene encodes CDR1 SEHNR and CDR2 FQNEAQ (reference sequence). The ends were cut back, 4 bases at V and 3 bases at J, with 6 bases in the middle. The CDR3 spells CASSSIKETQYF. CDR3 nucleotides: TGTGCCAGCAGCTCGATAAAAGAGACCCAGTACTTC.

This clonotype has more than one count but fewer than ten. This sequence joins TRBV7-6 and TRBJ2-7; 10 nucleotides agree with TRBD1. The CDR3 loop spans 13 amino acids. In germline, CDR1 is SGHVS, CDR2 FNYEAQ. V dropped 5 bases and J dropped 6; count of bases not matched to a gene: 4. The DNA for the CDR3 is TGTGCCAGCAGCGGGCGGACAGGGGGCGAGCAGTACTTC. Translating it yields CASSGRTGGEQYF. Supplemented by reference TRBV7-6 and TRBJ2-7, the full variable domain reads GAGVSQSPRYKVTKRGQDVALRCDPISGHVSLYWYRQALGQGPEFLTYFNYEAQQDKSGLPNDRFSAERPEGSISTLTIQRTEQRDSAMYRCASSGRTGGEQYFGPGTRLTVT.

In its sample, this clonotype was seen a few times. This chain joins TRBV11-2 and TRBJ2-1; 7 positions agree with TRBD1. Trimming removed 1 base from V and 4 bases from J; junction bases left unmatched: 4. The CDR3 loop spans 15 amino acids. Germline V gene data show CDR1 as SGHAT and CDR2 as FQNNGV. DNA of the CDR3: TGTGCCAGCAGCTTAGGCCGGACAGGATACAATGAGCAGTTCTTC. Translated: CASSLGRTGYNEQFF.

This clonotype was counted only a few times. J is TRBJ1-1 and V is TRBV12-3 or TRBV12-4; 8 bases map to TRBD1. The CDR3 extends over 14 amino acids. Germline trimming cut 5 bases from V and 4 bases from J; bases unmatched to any gene: 6. In DNA form, the CDR3 reads TGTGCCAGCAGTCTGCGGACAGGGTTCACTGAAGCTTTCTTT. Protein sequence: CASSLRTGFTEAFF.

This clonotype was detected only a few times. The chain carries TRBV9 and TRBJ1-4; TRBD1 agrees at 7 bases. The CDR3 length is 16 residues. After removal of 3 bases from V and 2 bases from J, the junction contained 7 bases not matched to a gene. Germline V gives CDR1 SGDLS, CDR2 YYNGEE. The CDR3 region is CASSASLQGTNEKLFF. DNA for the CDR3: TGTGCCAGCAGCGCATCCTTACAGGGGACTAATGAAAAACTGTTTTTT.

The table lists this clonotype with many counts. This rearrangement joins TRBV6-5 to TRBJ2-7, with TRBD2 as a possible D gene (6 bases). Trimming left V 0 bases short and J 1 base short, with 10 bases between. Germline CDR1 is MNHEY and CDR2 is SVGAGI. This CDR3 region has 15 residues. The CDR3, as DNA: TGTGCCAGCAGTTACTCACCCCGGGGGTCCTACGAGCAGTACTTC. This encodes CASSYSPRGSYEQYF.